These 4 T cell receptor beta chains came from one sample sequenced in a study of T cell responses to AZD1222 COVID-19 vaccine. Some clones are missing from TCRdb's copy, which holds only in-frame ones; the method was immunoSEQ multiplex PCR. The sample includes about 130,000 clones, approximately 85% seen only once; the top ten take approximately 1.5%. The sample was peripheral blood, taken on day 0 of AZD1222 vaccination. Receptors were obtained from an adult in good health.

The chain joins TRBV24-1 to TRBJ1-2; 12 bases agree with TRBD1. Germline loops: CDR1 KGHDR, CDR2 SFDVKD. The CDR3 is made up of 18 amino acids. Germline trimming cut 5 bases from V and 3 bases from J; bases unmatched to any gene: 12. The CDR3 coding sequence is TGTGCCACCAGTGGCTCTTTCGCGGGACAGGGGGCTGACTATGGCTACACCTTC. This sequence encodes CATSGSFAGQGADYGYTF.

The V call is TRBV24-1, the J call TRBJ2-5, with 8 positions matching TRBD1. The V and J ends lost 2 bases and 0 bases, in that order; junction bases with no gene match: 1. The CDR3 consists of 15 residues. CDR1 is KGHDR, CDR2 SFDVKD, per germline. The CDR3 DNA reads TGTGCCACCAGTGATTGGACAGGGAACCAAGAGACCCAGTACTTC. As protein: CATSDWTGNQETQYF.

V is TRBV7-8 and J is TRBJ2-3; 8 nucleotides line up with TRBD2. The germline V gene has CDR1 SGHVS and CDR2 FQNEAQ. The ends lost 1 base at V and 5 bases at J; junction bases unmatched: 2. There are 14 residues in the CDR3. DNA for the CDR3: TGTGCCAGCAGCTTAGAACTAGCGGTAGATACGCAGTATTTT. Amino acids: CASSLELAVDTQYF.

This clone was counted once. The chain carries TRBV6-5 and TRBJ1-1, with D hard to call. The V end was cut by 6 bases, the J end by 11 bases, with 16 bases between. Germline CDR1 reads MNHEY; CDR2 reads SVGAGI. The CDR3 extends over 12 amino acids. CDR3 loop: CASRIDSPGAFF. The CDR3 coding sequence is TGTGCCAGCAGGATAGACTCGCCCGGGGCTTTCTTT.